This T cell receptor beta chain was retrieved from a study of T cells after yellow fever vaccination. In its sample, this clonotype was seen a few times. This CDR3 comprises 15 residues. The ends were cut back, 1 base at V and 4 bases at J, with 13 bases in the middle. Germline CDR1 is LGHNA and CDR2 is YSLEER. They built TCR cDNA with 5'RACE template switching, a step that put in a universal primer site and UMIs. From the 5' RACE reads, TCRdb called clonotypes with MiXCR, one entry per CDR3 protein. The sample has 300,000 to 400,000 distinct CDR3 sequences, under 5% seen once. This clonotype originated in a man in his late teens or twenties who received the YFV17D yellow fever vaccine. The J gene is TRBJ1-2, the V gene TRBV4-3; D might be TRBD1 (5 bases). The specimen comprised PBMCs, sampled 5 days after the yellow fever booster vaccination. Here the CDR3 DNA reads TGCGCCAGCAGCCAAGCAGCAGGGATAAGCTATGGCTACACCTTC. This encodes CASSQAAGISYGYTF.